This TCR beta chain derives from a study of glioma-infiltrating T cells after dendritic cell vaccination. Study-level findings and limits: Survival was not directly related to TCR clonality in these patients. Estimated pretreatment TIL content predicted outcome after dendritic cell vaccination.

CDR3 length: 14 residues. V was shortened by 7 bases and J by 5 bases, with 15 bases between the two germline ends. Germline V gene lookup returns CDR1 SGHRS and CDR2 YFSETQ. Amplification used 60 V beta primers and 13 J beta primers. Produced via immunoSEQ multiplex PCR; TCRdb's table is partial and in-frame only. The table has 90,000 or so clones, around 85% seen once; the top ten hold less than 3%. Only patients with spare fresh-frozen tumor and over two years of follow-up were included. This clone has only one observation. Antigen: not known. V and J are TRBV5-1 and TRBJ2-2, with D perhaps TRBD2 (5 bases). Source: blood, taken before dendritic cell vaccination. The sequence was collected from a human donor with glioblastoma. As DNA, the CDR3 is TGCGCCAGCCGTACTAGTGTTGAGACCGGGGAGCTGTTTTTT. Protein product: CASRTSVETGELFF.